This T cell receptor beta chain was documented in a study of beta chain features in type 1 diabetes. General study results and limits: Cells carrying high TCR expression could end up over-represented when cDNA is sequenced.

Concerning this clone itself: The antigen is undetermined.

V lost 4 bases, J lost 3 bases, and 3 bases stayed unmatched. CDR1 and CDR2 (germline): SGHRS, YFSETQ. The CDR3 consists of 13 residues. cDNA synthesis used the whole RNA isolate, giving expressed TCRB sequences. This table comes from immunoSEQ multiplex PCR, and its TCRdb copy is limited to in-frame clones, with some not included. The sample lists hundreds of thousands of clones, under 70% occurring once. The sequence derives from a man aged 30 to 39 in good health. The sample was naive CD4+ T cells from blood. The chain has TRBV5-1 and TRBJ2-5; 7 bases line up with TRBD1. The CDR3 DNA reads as TGCGCCAGCAGCGCGACAGGGAAAGAGACCCAGTACTTC. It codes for CASSATGKETQYF.